The 9 T cell receptor beta chains in this list originate from one sample, sequenced in a study of cytomegalovirus exposure and HLA in healthy donors. A multiplex PCR was run with 60 Vbeta primers and 13 Jbeta primers. TCRdb keeps only in-frame clones here, not all; method: immunoSEQ multiplex PCR. This sample contains about 160,000 clones. The sample comprised PBMCs. The receptor set was obtained from a woman in her sixties or seventies in good health and CMV-seronegative.

The rearrangement links TRBV20-1 to TRBJ1-1; the D is unclear. The V end lost 8 bases, the J end lost 1 base, and 8 bases lay between the germline ends. Germline V gives CDR1 DFQATT, CDR2 SNEGSKA (reference sequence). This CDR3 is 11 amino acids long. The CDR3 is CSFSWNTEAFF. In DNA form, the CDR3 reads TGCAGTTTCAGTTGGAACACTGAAGCTTTCTTT.

This chain links TRBV6-1 with TRBJ1-1, with 9 nucleotides matching TRBD1. Germline CDR1 and CDR2: MNHNS and SASEGT. Trimming cost V 6 bases and J 3 bases; bases outside gene matches: 8. CDR3 length: 15 residues. CDR3 amino acids: CASRIRTGDHTEAFF. The CDR3 DNA is TGTGCCAGCAGGATACGGACAGGGGATCACACTGAAGCTTTCTTT.

The chain links TRBV6-5 to TRBJ2-7; the D gene is possibly TRBD2 (6 bases). The CDR3 has 14 amino acids. Trimming removed 7 bases at V and 7 bases at J, with 20 bases between. Germline V gives CDR1 MNHEY, CDR2 SVGAGI. This CDR3 is CASTSEGGNGEQYF. The CDR3 region has the DNA TGTGCCAGCACTTCCGAAGGAGGGAATGGAGAGCAGTACTTC.

The chain joins TRBV2 to TRBJ2-5; D might be TRBD2 (5 bases). Germline lookup yields CDR1 SNHLY and CDR2 FYNNEI. Trimming cost V 7 bases and J 5 bases, with 14 bases left between them. This CDR3 is 13 amino acids long. The CDR3 protein is CASNGGPGETQYF. The CDR3 region has the DNA TGTGCCAGCAATGGAGGACCTGGGGAGACCCAGTACTTC.

The chain links TRBV2 to TRBJ1-5; D is perhaps TRBD1 (5 bases). This CDR3 spans 14 amino acids. Deletions cut 4 bases from V and 3 bases from J, with 10 bases between. Germline loops: CDR1 SNHLY, CDR2 FYNNEI. CDR3 in amino acids: CASSGDSLNQPQHF. CDR3 in DNA: TGTGCCAGCAGTGGTGACAGCCTCAATCAGCCCCAGCATTTT.

The chain carries TRBV7-2 and TRBJ1-6, with a weak D call TRBD1 (6 bases). The germline V and J ends were trimmed by 2 bases and 10 bases, with 9 bases remaining between them. There are 13 residues in the CDR3. Germline lookup yields CDR1 SGHTA and CDR2 FQGNSA. The CDR3 spells CASSLYRESPLHF. CDR3 nucleotides: TGTGCCAGCAGCTTATACAGGGAATCACCCCTCCACTTT.

The chain links TRBV2 to TRBJ2-1, with a weak D call TRBD2 (5 bases). The CDR3 runs to 15 residues. The V end lost 5 bases, the J end lost 0 bases, and 11 bases lay between the germline ends. The germline CDR1 and CDR2 sequences are SNHLY and FYNNEI. The CDR3 loop is CASSWETTSYNEQFF. The DNA for the CDR3 is TGTGCCAGCAGTTGGGAGACTACCTCCTACAATGAGCAGTTCTTC.

This chain connects TRBV5-1 to TRBJ1-1; D is perhaps TRBD1 (6 bases). Trimming stripped 5 bases from V and 0 bases from J, with 8 bases between. Germline V gene sequence: CDR1 SGHRS, CDR2 YFSETQ. The CDR3 totals 13 residues. CDR3 amino acids: CASSQGMNTEAFF. CDR3 nucleotides: TGCGCCAGCAGTCAGGGGATGAACACTGAAGCTTTCTTT. Supplemented by reference TRBV5-1 and TRBJ1-1, the full variable domain reads KAGVTQTPRYLIKTRGQQVTLSCSPISGHRSVSWYQQTPGQGLQFLFEYFSETQRNKGNFPGRFSGRQFSNSRSEMNVSTLELGDSALYLCASSQGMNTEAFFGQGTRLTVV.

This chain links TRBV2 with TRBJ1-5; 7 bases are a match to TRBD1. Germline loops: CDR1 SNHLY, CDR2 FYNNEI. Unmatched junction bases numbered 6, after V lost 5 bases and J lost 2 bases. CDR3 length equals 15 residues. The CDR3 region is CASSQQGTGNQPQHF. The DNA of the CDR3 is TGTGCCAGCAGTCAACAGGGGACGGGCAATCAGCCCCAGCATTTT.